This T cell receptor beta chain was documented in a study of neurological immune-mediated disorders. In TCRdb, the 5' RACE reads were re-called with MiXCR into one record per CDR3 protein. This table has about 87,000 distinct CDR3 sequences, approximately 4% appearing once. Where libraries were unsorted, they were derived from 2 million PBMCs stored at -80 degrees C. Regarding this clonotype: A junction boundary mismatches the germline segment, possibly from a read error.

The CDR3 extends over 15 amino acids. Germline V gene lookup returns CDR1 DFQATT and CDR2 SNEGSKA (reference sequence). Sequencing was done on a sample of PBMCs. This receptor was obtained from a woman between 45 and 60 years old with multiple sclerosis. The gene calls are TRBV20-1 and TRBJ1-5; no clear D gene. CDR3 in amino acids: CSATAHGFGNKTQNF. CDR3 sequence (DNA): TGCAGTGCTACGGCGCATGGCTTTGGCAATAAGACCCAGAATTTT.